This is a list of T cell receptor beta chains from one sample in a study of T-cell reconstitution after alpha-beta-depleted transplantation in children. TCRdb reanalysed the PCR reads using MiXCR and keeps one entry per CDR3 protein. The table lists some 500,000 distinct CDR3 sequences, approximately 16% of them singletons. This sample comprised PBMCs from the stem cell graft donor, obtained from the stem cell graft. These receptors were taken from a human donor who donated a stem cell graft to a child with acute lymphoblastic leukemia. Both conserved end residues are part of each CDR3. The D gene is left open where the match is weak. Not every row has a clone size; where given, it reads once, few, many or a size class.

clone_size | d_call | j_call | v_call | cdr3_aa | cdr3_nt
. | . | TRBJ2-7 | TRBV7-6 | CASSIDRPYEQYF | TGTGCCAGCAGCATCGACAGACCCTACGAGCAGTACTTC
few | TRBD2 | TRBJ2-1 | TRBV3-1 | CASSQDPSWTSGSYNEQFF | TGTGCCAGCAGCCAAGACCCTAGTTGGACTAGCGGGAGCTACAATGAGCAGTTCTTC
. | . | TRBJ1-1 | TRBV12-3/TRBV12-4 | CASSLSFTHTEAFF | TGTGCCAGCAGTCTCTCTTTCACCCACACTGAAGCTTTCTTT
. | . | TRBJ1-5 | TRBV23-1 | CASSPFTIQAGNQPQHF | TGCGCCAGCAGTCCATTTACTATCCAGGCTGGCAATCAGCCCCAGCATTTT
. | . | TRBJ2-7 | TRBV12-3/TRBV12-4 | CASSFEAALQQYF | TGTGCCAGCAGTTTCGAAGCGGCTCTCCAGCAGTACTTC
few | TRBD2 | TRBJ2-1 | TRBV9 | CASSVGLAGTLSNEQFF | TGTGCCAGCAGCGTAGGGTTAGCGGGAACTCTTTCCAATGAGCAGTTCTTC
few | TRBD2 | TRBJ2-1 | TRBV20-1 | CSARDLLAGEQFF | TGCAGTGCTAGAGATTTGCTAGCGGGTGAGCAGTTCTTC
few | . | TRBJ1-5 | TRBV7-9 | CASSPPYSNQPQHF | TGTGCCAGCAGCCCCCCCTATAGCAATCAGCCCCAGCATTTT
few | . | TRBJ1-5 | TRBV21-1 | CASSKGGERNQPQHF | TGTGCCAGCAGCAAAGGAGGGGAGCGCAATCAGCCCCAGCATTTT
. | TRBD1 | TRBJ2-3 | TRBV24-1 | CATSAPQTGRGDTQYF | TGTGCCACCAGTGCCCCCCAGACAGGCAGGGGGGATACGCAGTATTTT
few | . | TRBJ1-2 | TRBV24-1 | CATSDFGPPETYTF | TGTGCCACCAGTGATTTCGGACCCCCGGAGACTTACACCTTT
few | TRBD2 | TRBJ2-1 | TRBV3-1 | CASSHLAGERLNEQFF | TGTGCCAGCAGCCACCTAGCGGGAGAAAGGCTTAATGAGCAGTTCTTC
few | . | TRBJ2-7 | TRBV4-1 | CASSQAISSYEQYF | TGCGCCAGCAGCCAAGCGATATCCTCCTACGAGCAGTACTTC
once | TRBD1 | TRBJ1-2 | TRBV7-2 | CASSSEPGQLAGGYTF | TGTGCCAGCAGCTCCGAACCGGGACAGCTCGCCGGGGGCTACACCTTC
few | TRBD2 | TRBJ2-1 | TRBV20-1 | CSARDGLAGGDEQFF | TGCAGTGCTAGAGATGGGCTAGCGGGAGGTGATGAGCAGTTCTTC
few | TRBD1 | TRBJ2-3 | TRBV24-1 | CATSDWTGTDTQYF | TGTGCCACCAGTGATTGGACAGGAACAGATACGCAGTATTTT
few | . | TRBJ2-1 | TRBV5-5 | CASSPDGEVYNEQFF | TGTGCCAGCAGCCCGGACGGGGAAGTCTACAATGAGCAGTTCTTC
few | TRBD2 | TRBJ2-5 | TRBV20-1 | CSAPGTSAEKTQYF | TGCAGTGCACCCGGGACTAGCGCTGAGAAGACCCAGTACTTC
few | TRBD2 | TRBJ2-1 | TRBV7-3 | CASSSPLGLAGGGDEQFF | TGTGCCAGCAGCTCTCCACTGGGACTAGCGGGAGGGGGGGATGAGCAGTTCTTC